These 26 T cell receptor beta chains share one sample of origin, sequenced in a study of T cells in women clearing cervical HPV infection. Data came from immunoSEQ multiplex PCR; TCRdb stores just in-frame clones and leaves some out. This table lists some 33,000 clones. The specimen was blood buffy coat. The source of these receptors is a woman aged 18 to 75 with a cervical HPV16 infection that either progressed to CIN3+ or cleared (not recorded which).

Details on this clone: The DNA ends 3 residues before the CDR3 does, and the rest of the CDR3 is filled in from the germline J gene. J is TRBJ2-2 and V is TRBV20-1, with D perhaps TRBD1 (6 bases). This CDR3 comprises 12 residues. CDR1 is DFQATT and CDR2 is SNEGSKA in the germline V gene (reference sequence). Incomplete CDR3 DNA: TGCAGTGTAAACAGGGATCGATTCCCG. This translates into CSVNRDRFP. The whole CDR3 protein reads CSVNRDRFPLFF.

Details on this clone: The read ends 3 residues before the CDR3 terminus; that terminus is restored from the germline J gene. This chain links TRBV5-1 with TRBJ2-3, with 14 bases fitting TRBD2. The germline CDR1 and CDR2 sequences are SGHRS and YFSETQ. V shed 4 bases, J shed 7 bases, and the junction held 5 bases outside the gene matches. The CDR3 has 15 amino acids. The CDR3 loop reads CASSPTSGGANTQYF. CDR3 DNA, as far as it was read: TGCGCCAGCAGCCCGACTAGCGGGGGGGCCAATACG.

By frequency, this clone registers medium-sized (0.01 to 0.1%). The CDR3: CSAHSRVGSRSNEQFF. The sequenced part of the CDR3 DNA is TGCAGTGCTCACAGCAGAGTGGGCTCCCGTAGCAATGAG. The chain links TRBV20-1 to TRBJ2-1; D remains ambiguous. The read ends 3 residues early relative to the CDR3; the germline J gene fills the gap. The V gene's germline CDR1 is DFQATT and CDR2 SNEGSKA (reference sequence). The V gene lost 5 bases and the J gene lost 6 bases, with 23 bases spanning the gap. The CDR3 is 16 amino acids.

In the case of this clone: The read terminates 3 residues before the CDR3 end, so the remaining end is supplied by the germline J gene. The chain links TRBV5-6 to TRBJ2-1, with 8 bases lining up with TRBD1. Germline V gives CDR1 SGHDT, CDR2 YYEEEE. J lost 2 bases, V lost 0 bases, and 1 base had no gene match. This CDR3 region has 15 residues. The CDR3 bases that were read are TGTGCCAGCAGCTTGGGGGGACAGGCCTACAATGAG. Residues: CASSLGGQAYNE. Given in full, the CDR3 is CASSLGGQAYNEQFF.

Partial CDR3 DNA: TGTGCCAGCAGGGGGGGGGACACTAACTATGGT. Its translation: CASRGGDTNYG. In full, the CDR3 reads CASRGGDTNYGQYF. The chain uses TRBV7-2 and TRBJ2-4; D perhaps matches TRBD2 (7 bases). The read gets to within 3 residues of the CDR3 end, and the germline J gene fills in the rest. CDR1 SGHTA and CDR2 FQGNSA come from the germline V gene. The CDR3 length is 14 residues.

Concerning this clone: The sequence runs out 3 residues before the end of the CDR3; the remainder is reconstructed from the germline J gene. This chain uses TRBV2 with TRBJ2-2, with 7 bases identical to TRBD1. Germline CDR1 is SNHLY and CDR2 is FYNNEI. The CDR3 has 18 amino acids. V lost 0 bases and J lost 6; bases outside the gene matches: 13. CDR3 protein: CASSEALLNRGSAGELFF. CDR3 DNA (partial): TGTGCCAGCAGTGAAGCGCTTTTAAACAGGGGATCAGCCGGGGAG.

On this clone itself: Sequencing ends 3 residues short of the CDR3 end; the germline J gene provides the rest. The V gene is TRBV19, the J gene TRBJ2-4; TRBD1 matches 7 bases. The CDR3 runs to 15 residues. In germline, CDR1 is LNHDA, CDR2 SQIVND (reference sequence). The CDR3 here is CATTVGTVRNYGQYF. Incomplete CDR3 DNA: TGTGCCACGACCGTCGGGACAGTCCGTAACTATGGT.

Regarding this clone: The missing CDR3 end, 3 residues past where the read stops, is filled in from the germline J gene. V and J are TRBV5-4 and TRBJ2-7; maybe TRBD1 (7 bases). This CDR3 is 16 amino acids long. Germline V gene lookup returns CDR1 SGHNT and CDR2 YYREEE (reference sequence). The V end lost 0 bases, the J end lost 2 bases, and 15 bases lay between the germline ends. CDR3 bases read: TGTGCCAGCAGCTTGGTTCAGGGGGGCGCCCCCTACGAG. It specifies CASSLVQGGAPYE. The full-length CDR3 reads as CASSLVQGGAPYEQYF.

As regards this clone: The CDR3 end lies 3 residues beyond the end of the read and is filled in from the germline J gene. V gene TRBV30 combines with J gene TRBJ2-2, with D perhaps TRBD1 or TRBD2 (5 bases each). The CDR3 length is 15 residues. The V gene's germline CDR1 is GTSNPN and CDR2 SVGIG (reference sequence). CDR3 residues: CAWNRRGRINSPLFF. Partial CDR3 DNA: TGTGCCTGGAACAGGAGAGGGCGGATTAATTCACCG.

As concerns this clone: The read terminates 3 residues ahead of where the CDR3 ends, so the germline J gene completes it. The rearrangement links TRBV6-2 or TRBV6-3 to TRBJ1-5; 9 nucleotides match TRBD1. CDR3 length: 14 amino acids. J was trimmed by 7 bases and V by 6 bases; bases with no gene match: 7. The germline V gene encodes CDR1 MNHEY and CDR2 SVGEGT. The CDR3 region is CASRRTGGQQPQHF. The CDR3 bases that were read are TGTGCCAGCAGACGTACAGGGGGCCAACAGCCC.

Turning to this clone: Read coverage stops 3 residues before the CDR3 terminus; the germline J gene supplies the remainder. The V gene is TRBV27, the J gene TRBJ1-6; D not certain. V lost 7 bases and J lost 7, with 14 bases in between. Germline values: CDR1 MNHEY, CDR2 SMNVEV (reference sequence). The CDR3 extends over 14 amino acids. The CDR3 DNA, read in part, is TGTGCCAGCAAGTCGCCGGTTTGGAATTCACCC. The encoded protein is CASKSPVWNSP. The full CDR3 sequence reads CASKSPVWNSPLHF.

On this clone itself: The CDR3 end is not reached by the read, which stops 3 residues before it; the germline J gene fills it in. The chain has TRBV12-3 or TRBV12-4 and TRBJ2-3, with D perhaps matching TRBD2 (5 bases). V lost 11 bases to trimming and J lost 4 bases, with 22 bases between them. This CDR3 comprises 15 residues. The chain's CDR3 is CASRLGLYSADTQYF. The sequenced part of the CDR3 DNA is TGTGCCTCAAGATTAGGACTGTATTCTGCAGATACG.

Concerning this clone itself: The read terminates 3 residues before the CDR3 end, so the remaining end is supplied by the germline J gene. This chain links TRBV30 with TRBJ2-2; TRBD2 agrees at 8 bases. This CDR3 is built from 15 residues. Per germline, CDR1 GTSNPN and CDR2 SVGIG (reference sequence). The V segment lost 5 bases and the J segment 5 bases; nucleotides outside the gene matches: 10. The CDR3 loop reads CAWEGIGRGTGELFF. Incomplete CDR3 DNA: TGTGCCTGGGAGGGCATCGGGAGGGGGACCGGGGAG.

This CDR3 is CASGLERGGDAEAFF. The CDR3 DNA, read in part, is TGTGCTAGTGGTTTGGAAAGAGGGGGAGATGCTGAA. The chain has TRBV12-5 and TRBJ1-1; D is possibly TRBD1 (6 bases). The sequenced fragment ends 3 residues before the CDR3 boundary, so the rest is inferred from the germline J gene. The CDR3 is 15 residues long. Germline V lookup: CDR1 LGHNT, CDR2 FRNRAP. The germline V and J ends were trimmed by 1 base and 6 bases, with 15 bases remaining between them.

Concerning this clone itself: The read comes to an end 3 residues before the CDR3 does, leaving the germline J gene to fill in the end. This rearrangement joins TRBV2 to TRBJ1-2; D unclear. The germline V gene has CDR1 SNHLY and CDR2 FYNNEI. CDR3 length: 13 amino acids. The sequenced CDR3 bases are TGTGCCAGCAGTGGTGAAGCGGTCGGCGAC. Its translation is CASSGEAVGD. From start to end, the CDR3 is CASSGEAVGDYTF.

Points on this clone: The CDR3 is cut off 3 residues early in the read; its end comes from the germline J gene. The sample contains more than one DNA sequence encoding this CDR3. The rearrangement joins TRBV5-1 to TRBJ2-2, with 7 bases matching TRBD1. CDR1 is SGHRS, CDR2 YFSETQ, per germline. The CDR3 consists of 15 residues. CDR3 DNA (partial): TGCGCCAGCAGAAAGACAGGGAATACTAATGAAAAG. This codes for CASRKTGNTNEK. The CDR3 in full is CASRKTGNTNEKLFF.

In the case of this clone: The CDR3 is cut off 3 residues early in the read; its end comes from the germline J gene. The chain links TRBV20-1 to TRBJ2-1; the match to TRBD1 covers 12 bases. In germline, CDR1 is DFQATT, CDR2 SNEGSKA (reference sequence). Trimming cost V 2 bases and J 5 bases; bases outside gene matches: 4. The CDR3 extends over 15 amino acids. The CDR3 bases that were read are TGCAGTGCTAGATCGGGACAGGGGGCGGACAATGAG. Translating gives CSARSGQGADNE. The CDR3 in full is CSARSGQGADNEQFF.

On this clone: The read gets to within 3 residues of the CDR3 end, and the germline J gene fills in the rest. The chain has TRBV14 and TRBJ1-2; D remains unclear. Germline V gives CDR1 SGHDN, CDR2 FVKESK. This CDR3 region has 14 residues. V gave up 0 bases and J gave up 4 bases, with 9 bases separating them. CDR3 residues: CASSQDLGSYGYTF. The sequenced CDR3 bases are TGTGCCAGCAGCCAAGATTTGGGCAGCTATGGC.

On this clone: The CDR3 end lies 3 residues beyond the end of the read and is filled in from the germline J gene. J is TRBJ2-2 and V is TRBV20-1, with 12 positions matching TRBD1. The germline V gene has CDR1 DFQATT and CDR2 SNEGSKA (reference sequence). The CDR3 is 17 residues long. The CDR3 reads CSAASGQGANGNSPLFF. Incomplete CDR3 DNA: TGCAGTGCTGCCTCGGGACAGGGGGCCAACGGGAATTCACCG.

Notes on this clone: The read finishes 3 residues shy of the CDR3 end, and the germline J gene is used to complete it. The rearrangement joins TRBV19 to TRBJ2-3, with TRBD2 matching over 7 bases. The length of the CDR3 is 13 residues. Trimming cost V 4 bases and J 8 bases; bases outside gene matches: 6. Germline V lookup: CDR1 LNHDA, CDR2 SQIVND (reference sequence). CDR3 residues: CASSTSGAGTQYF. The sequenced CDR3 bases are TGTGCCAGTAGTACTAGCGGCGCCGGTACG.

Worth noting for this clone: The CDR3 end lies 3 residues beyond the end of the read and is filled in from the germline J gene. This rearrangement joins TRBV6-2 or TRBV6-3 to TRBJ2-1; 7 bases agree with TRBD2. CDR1 is MNHEY and CDR2 is SVGEGT in the germline V gene. Trimming took 10 bases from V and 5 from J; bases not matched to a gene: 11. The CDR3 contains 14 residues. The sequenced part of the CDR3 DNA is TGTGCCAACATGGAACTAGCGAACAACAATGAG. It yields the protein CANMELANNNE. The full CDR3 sequence reads CANMELANNNEQFF.

Worth noting for this clone: The CDR3 extends 3 residues past the end of the read, so its final part is completed from the germline J gene. V usage is TRBV19 and J usage is TRBJ1-2, with D possibly being TRBD1 (6 bases). V lost 4 bases to trimming and J lost 2 bases, with 23 bases between them. This CDR3 spans 18 amino acids. CDR1 LNHDA and CDR2 SQIVND come from the germline V gene (reference sequence). The chain's CDR3 is CASSTQGQTKTSNYGYTF. Incomplete CDR3 DNA: TGTGCCAGTAGTACCCAAGGACAGACCAAAACCTCCAACTATGGC.

Details on this clone: The read terminates 3 residues ahead of where the CDR3 ends, so the germline J gene completes it. V gene TRBV5-5 combines with J gene TRBJ2-6; D unclear. The CDR3 length is 15 residues. V was trimmed by 1 base and J by 5 bases, leaving 10 bases between them. CDR1 and CDR2 (germline): SGHKS, YYEKEE (reference sequence). This CDR3 reads CASSLTELRANVLTF. The sequenced CDR3 bases are TGTGCCAGCAGCTTGACAGAATTAAGGGCCAACGTC.

Note on this clone: The CDR3 end falls 3 residues outside the read, so it is completed with the germline J gene. V and J are TRBV11-2 and TRBJ2-3; maybe TRBD2 (5 bases). Trimming stripped 5 bases from V and 6 bases from J, with 9 bases between. Germline-derived CDR1 and CDR2 are SGHAT and FQNNGV. This CDR3 is 12 amino acids long. The sequenced part of the CDR3 DNA is TGTGCCAGCAGCCCGGGGTTGGATACG. This codes for CASSPGLDT. The full-length CDR3 reads as CASSPGLDTQYF.

With respect to this clone: The CDR3 end lies 3 residues beyond the end of the read and is filled in from the germline J gene. The chain recombines TRBV11-2 with TRBJ1-3; D is perhaps TRBD1 (6 bases). Trimming stripped 0 bases from V and 4 bases from J, with 10 bases between. Germline V gene sequence: CDR1 SGHAT, CDR2 FQNNGV. This CDR3 region has 15 residues. The CDR3 sequence is CASSLEGGPGNTIYF. The CDR3 bases that were read are TGTGCCAGCAGCTTAGAAGGGGGACCCGGAAACACC.

With respect to this clone: The DNA ends 3 residues before the CDR3 does, and the rest of the CDR3 is filled in from the germline J gene. The V and J genes are TRBV10-1 and TRBJ2-7, with a tentative D call TRBD2 (5 bases). V was cut by 8 bases and J by 0 bases, with 11 bases left in between. The CDR3 sequence is 13 residues long. Per the germline V gene, CDR1 is WNHNN and CDR2 is SYGVQD (reference sequence). CDR3 DNA (partial): TGCGCCAGCTCAACGGGGAGCTCCTACGAG. Translation gives CASSTGSSYE. The complete CDR3 protein is CASSTGSSYEQYF.